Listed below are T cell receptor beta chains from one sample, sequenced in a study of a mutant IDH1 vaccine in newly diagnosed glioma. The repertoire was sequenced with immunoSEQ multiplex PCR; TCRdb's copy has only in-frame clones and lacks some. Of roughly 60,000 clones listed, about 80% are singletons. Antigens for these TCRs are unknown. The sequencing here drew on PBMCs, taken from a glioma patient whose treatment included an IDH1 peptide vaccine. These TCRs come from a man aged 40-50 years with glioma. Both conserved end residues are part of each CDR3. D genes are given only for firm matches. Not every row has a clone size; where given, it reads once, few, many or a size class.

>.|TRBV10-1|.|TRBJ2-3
CASSVQGADTQYF
TGCGCCAGCAGTGTCCAGGGAGCGGATACGCAGTATTTT
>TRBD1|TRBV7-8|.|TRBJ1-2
CASSLLQGFYGYTF
TGTGCCAGCAGCTTACTACAGGGGTTCTATGGCTACACCTTC
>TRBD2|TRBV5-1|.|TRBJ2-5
CASSSGGVWGRETQYF
TGCGCCAGCAGCTCGGGGGGTGTATGGGGCCGAGAGACCCAGTACTTC
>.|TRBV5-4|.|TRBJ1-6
CASSFLGSHPLHF
TGTGCCAGCAGCTTTCTAGGTTCCCACCCCCTCCACTTT
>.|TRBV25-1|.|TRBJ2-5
CASSPMETQYF
TGTGCCAGCTCCCCCATGGAGACCCAGTACTTC
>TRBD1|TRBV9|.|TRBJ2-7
CASSVDDRDLPEQYF
TGTGCCAGCAGCGTCGACGACAGGGACCTTCCCGAGCAGTACTTC
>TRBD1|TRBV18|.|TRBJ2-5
CASSPLGQGQETQYF
TGTGCCAGCTCACCATTAGGACAGGGCCAAGAGACCCAGTACTTC
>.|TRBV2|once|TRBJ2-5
CASSGGRPGETQYF
TGTGCCAGCAGTGGAGGTAGGCCCGGGGAGACCCAGTACTTC
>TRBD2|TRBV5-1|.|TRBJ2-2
CATGLAGGTGELFF
TGCGCCACCGGACTAGCGGGCGGGACCGGGGAGCTGTTTTTT
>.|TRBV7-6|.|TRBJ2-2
CASSLRGGELFF
TGTGCCAGCAGCTTGCGGGGCGGGGAGCTGTTTTTT
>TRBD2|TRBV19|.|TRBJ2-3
CASSTVVWGLAGPSTDTQYF
TGTGCCAGTAGTACAGTGGTATGGGGACTAGCGGGTCCTAGCACAGATACGCAGTATTTT
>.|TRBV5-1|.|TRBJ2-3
CASSNWGALTDTQYF
TGCGCCAGCAGCAACTGGGGGGCCTTAACAGATACGCAGTATTTT
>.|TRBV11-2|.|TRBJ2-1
CASSSRRDEQFF
TGTGCCAGCAGCTCACGTCGCGATGAGCAGTTCTTC
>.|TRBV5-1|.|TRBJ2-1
CASSPRFGNNEQFF
TGCGCCAGCAGCCCGAGGTTCGGGAACAATGAGCAGTTCTTC
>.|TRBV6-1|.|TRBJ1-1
CASSEEGSKTGNTEAFF
TGTGCCAGCAGTGAGGAGGGCTCAAAGACAGGGAACACTGAAGCTTTCTTT
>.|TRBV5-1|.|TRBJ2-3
CASSSGDKDTQYF
TGCGCCAGCAGCTCTGGAGATAAAGATACGCAGTATTTT
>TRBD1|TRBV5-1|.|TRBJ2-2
CASSLRQGDTGELFF
TGCGCCAGCAGCTTGAGACAGGGAGACACCGGGGAGCTGTTTTTT
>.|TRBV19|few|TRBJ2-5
CASSIGQRLRQETQYF
TGTGCCAGTAGTATTGGGCAGAGACTGCGCCAAGAGACCCAGTACTTC
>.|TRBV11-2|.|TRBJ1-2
CASSLGIDGFYGYTF
TGTGCCAGCAGCTTAGGGATCGACGGGTTCTATGGCTACACCTTC
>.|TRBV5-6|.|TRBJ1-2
CASNLQGRYGYTF
TGTGCCAGCAACCTACAGGGTCGCTATGGCTACACCTTC
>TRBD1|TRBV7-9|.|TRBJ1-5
CASSLTGGQPQHF
TGTGCCAGCAGCCTAACAGGGGGGCAGCCCCAGCATTTT
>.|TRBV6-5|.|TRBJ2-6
CASTEGPSGANVLTF
TGTGCCAGCACCGAGGGGCCCTCTGGGGCCAACGTCCTGACTTTC
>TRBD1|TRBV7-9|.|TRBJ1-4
CASSLSGGSLQGQLFF
TGTGCCAGCAGCTTGTCAGGGGGTTCCCTTCAGGGCCAGCTGTTTTTT
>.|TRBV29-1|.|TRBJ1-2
CSVLKDHANYGYTF
TGCAGCGTTCTAAAGGATCATGCTAACTATGGCTACACCTTC
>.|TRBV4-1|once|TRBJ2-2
CASSRRGAGELFF
TGCGCCAGCAGTAGGAGGGGCGCCGGGGAGCTGTTTTTT
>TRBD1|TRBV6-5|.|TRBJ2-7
CASSYWDRFYEQYF
TGTGCCAGCAGTTACTGGGACAGATTCTACGAGCAGTACTTC
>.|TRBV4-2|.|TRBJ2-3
CASSQDPGTTADTQYF
TGTGCCAGCAGCCAAGATCCCGGGACCACGGCAGATACGCAGTATTTT